This TCR beta chain was found in a study of cytomegalovirus exposure and HLA in healthy donors. Worth noting for this clone: What it binds is unknown.

General study findings and limits: Later analysis suggested links between common viral pathogens and several top significant clusters. TCR beta sequences reportedly predicted the HLA-A and HLA-B alleles of most subjects accurately. Across donors, presence/absence analyses took sequencing depth to be roughly uniform.

Primers: 60 Vbeta forward and 13 Jbeta reverse. Profiling relied on immunoSEQ multiplex PCR, and the TCRdb table lists in-frame clones only, not all of them. The sample holds 180,000 or so clones, more than 60% seen once. All donors participated as healthy donors of bone marrow. V was shortened by 0 bases and J by 5 bases, with 13 bases between the two germline ends. Germline V CDR1 and CDR2: MNHEY, SVGAGI. CDR3 length: 15 amino acids. This sequence was found in a woman in her forties in good health and CMV-seropositive. Sequenced sample: PBMCs. The chain has TRBV6-5 and TRBJ1-1, with D maybe TRBD1 (6 bases). The CDR3 spells CASSYSNEGDTEAFF. Here the CDR3 DNA reads TGTGCCAGCAGTTACTCGAATGAGGGGGATACTGAAGCTTTCTTT.